The 20 T cell receptor beta chains in this list originate from one sample, sequenced in a study of blood T cell repertoires in COVID-19. Libraries were prepared by immunoSEQ multiplex PCR; TCRdb keeps only in-frame clonotypes and omits some of them. The sample consists of about 200,000 clones, around 84% of them appearing once. The source material was peripheral blood. These receptor sequences come from a woman aged 80 or over with acute or convalescent COVID-19.

The chain recombines TRBV19 with TRBJ2-2; 8 bases match TRBD1. The germline V gene has CDR1 LNHDA and CDR2 SQIVND (reference sequence). The CDR3 sequence is 17 residues long. The trim removed 3 bases at V and 4 bases at J, leaving 10 bases unmatched. CDR3 in DNA: TGTGCCAGTAGTATGCAGGGGGCACCGGTAGGCACCGGGGAGCTGTTTTTT. As protein: CASSMQGAPVGTGELFF.

This chain joins TRBV18 and TRBJ2-7; 9 positions agree with TRBD1. After removal of 0 bases from V and 2 bases from J, the junction contained 2 bases not matched to a gene. Looked up from germline, CDR1 is KGHSH and CDR2 is LQKENI. This CDR3 spans 15 amino acids. As DNA, the CDR3 is TGTGCCAGCTCACCACCCCACAGGGGGCCCTACGAGCAGTACTTC. Translated: CASSPPHRGPYEQYF.

The V gene is TRBV10-3, the J gene TRBJ2-5, with 9 nucleotides matching TRBD2. Per germline, CDR1 ENHRY and CDR2 SYGVKD. There are 16 residues in the CDR3. Losses at the gene ends were 6 bases for V and 5 bases for J; bases not matched to a gene: 13. The CDR3 reads CAISDTYLAGLETQYF. The CDR3, as DNA: TGTGCCATCAGCGATACATATCTAGCGGGATTGGAGACCCAGTACTTC.

The chain has TRBV18 and TRBJ2-5, with TRBD2 identical over 7 bases. Trimming took 1 base from V and 4 from J; bases not matched to a gene: 9. Germline CDR1 is KGHSH and CDR2 is LQKENI. The CDR3 totals 16 residues. The CDR3 DNA is TGTGCCAGCTCACCACGACTTGCGGGAGTAAGAGAGACCCAGTACTTC. It translates to CASSPRLAGVRETQYF.

DNA for the CDR3: TGTGCCAGCAGCTTGGGGACAGGGGGGGATAGCAATCAGCCCCAGCATTTT. Protein sequence: CASSLGTGGDSNQPQHF. The chain links TRBV5-6 to TRBJ1-5; 10 positions match TRBD1. This CDR3 contains 17 residues. The germline CDR1 and CDR2 sequences are SGHDT and YYEEEE. Trimming cost V 0 bases and J 0 bases; bases outside gene matches: 3. Full variable domain (outside the CDR3, taken from reference TRBV5-6 and TRBJ1-5): DAGVTQSPTHLIKTRGQQVTLRCSPKSGHDTVSWYQQALGQGPQFIFQYYEEEERQRGNFPDRFSGHQFPNYSSELNVNALLLGDSALYLCASSLGTGGDSNQPQHFGDGTRLSIL.

This chain connects TRBV18 to TRBJ1-5, with D maybe TRBD1 (6 bases). V gave up 2 bases and J gave up 5 bases, with 25 bases separating them. The CDR3 spans 19 residues. Germline lookup yields CDR1 KGHSH and CDR2 LQKENI. CDR3 bases: TGTGCCAGCTCACCATTAGCCCTTCTTGGCAGGGGCATCTATCAGCCCCAGCATTTT. Amino acid sequence: CASSPLALLGRGIYQPQHF.

This clone was detected only once. The V call is TRBV6-5, the J call TRBJ2-7; D unclear. Germline V gene data show CDR1 as MNHEY and CDR2 as SVGAGI. V dropped 7 bases and J dropped 2 bases, with 6 bases sitting between them. This CDR3 is built from 11 residues. Written as DNA, the CDR3 is TGTGCCAGCACCCAAACCTACGAGCAGTACTTC. It encodes CASTQTYEQYF.

The chain combines TRBV2 with TRBJ1-4, with a weak D call TRBD1 (5 bases). CDR1 is SNHLY and CDR2 is FYNNEI in the germline V gene. This CDR3 region has 12 residues. V lost 3 bases to trimming and J lost 17 bases, with 16 bases between them. The DNA of the CDR3 is TGTGCCAGCAGTGATTATTCAAGGGGCTGTTTTTTT. Protein product: CASSDYSRGCFF.

This rearrangement joins TRBV7-2 to TRBJ1-1, with D possibly TRBD1 on 5 matching bases. V was cut by 0 bases and J by 4 bases, with 12 bases left in between. Looked up from germline, CDR1 is SGHTA and CDR2 is FQGNSA. The CDR3 consists of 15 residues. The CDR3 nucleotides are TGTGCCAGCAGCTTAGCGCCAGGGCCGGGCACTGAAGCTTTCTTT. Its translation is CASSLAPGPGTEAFF.

This chain joins TRBV20-1 and TRBJ2-3; the D gene is possibly TRBD1 (6 bases). V was cut by 5 bases and J by 4 bases, with 22 bases left in between. CDR1 DFQATT and CDR2 SNEGSKA come from the germline V gene (reference sequence). This CDR3 comprises 16 residues. The CDR3 spells CSARVGSRGTADTQYF. CDR3 in DNA: TGCAGTGCTCGTGTGGGGTCCAGGGGAACCGCAGATACGCAGTATTTT.

The chain links TRBV20-1 to TRBJ1-2; no reliable D call. Germline assignment: CDR1 DFQATT and CDR2 SNEGSKA (reference sequence). The CDR3 contains 11 residues. V was cut by 8 bases and J by 1 base, with 8 bases left in between. The CDR3 sequence: CSIARNYGYTF. In nucleotides, the CDR3 is TGCAGTATAGCTCGTAACTATGGCTACACCTTC.

V and J are TRBV6-5 and TRBJ2-7; possibly TRBD2 for D (6 bases). Trimming shortened V by 0 bases and J by 2 bases, and 8 bases separated the two germline ends. Germline loops: CDR1 MNHEY, CDR2 SVGAGI. The CDR3 has 14 amino acids. The DNA of the CDR3 is TGTGCCAGCAGTTACTCACCTAGCGCCTACGAGCAGTACTTC. It codes for CASSYSPSAYEQYF.

This rearrangement joins TRBV7-3 to TRBJ2-7; 11 bases align to TRBD1. Trimming removed 5 bases from V and 4 bases from J; junction bases left unmatched: 4. Germline loops: CDR1 SGHTA, CDR2 FQGTGA. The CDR3 consists of 14 residues. CDR3 loop: CASSPGTGGYEQYF. The DNA for the CDR3 is TGTGCCAGCAGCCCCGGGACAGGGGGTTACGAGCAGTACTTC.

The chain has TRBV6-5 and TRBJ2-1; 12 bases match TRBD2. CDR3 length equals 15 residues. Trimming took 5 bases from V and 8 from J; bases not matched to a gene: 7. Germline-derived CDR1 and CDR2 are MNHEY and SVGAGI. CDR3 residues: CASSRRLAGDYEQFF. DNA for the CDR3: TGTGCCAGCAGTCGCAGACTAGCGGGAGACTATGAGCAGTTCTTC.

V gene TRBV27 combines with J gene TRBJ2-3; 8 positions agree with TRBD2. Trimming removed 7 bases from V and 6 bases from J; junction bases left unmatched: 15. The length of the CDR3 is 16 residues. CDR1 is MNHEY, CDR2 SMNVEV, per germline (reference sequence). In DNA form, the CDR3 reads TGTGCCAGCACCCAATGGGCGGGAGGACTACTTGATACGCAGTATTTT. Translating it yields CASTQWAGGLLDTQYF.

The rearrangement links TRBV13 to TRBJ2-7; 7 positions match TRBD1. CDR1 and CDR2 (germline): PRHDT, FYEKMQ (reference sequence). The length of the CDR3 is 15 residues. Trimming took 3 bases from V and 5 from J; bases not matched to a gene: 10. CDR3 amino acids: CASSLGTAVFDEQYF. The CDR3 bases are TGTGCCAGCAGCTTGGGGACAGCGGTTTTCGACGAGCAGTACTTC.

Remarks on this clone: This same CDR3 is encoded by further DNA sequences in the sample. The gene calls are TRBV12-3 or TRBV12-4 and TRBJ1-1; tentatively, D is TRBD1 (5 bases). The CDR3 runs 13 residues. V gave up 2 bases and J gave up 1 base, with 5 bases separating them. CDR3 sequence reads: CASSLQGNTEAFF. The CDR3 coding sequence is TGTGCCAGCAGTTTACAGGGGAACACTGAAGCTTTCTTT.

DNA for the CDR3: TGTGCCAGCAGCCTATTCCCGGGACAGGGGTCGAACACTGAAGCTTTCTTT. It is translated as CASSLFPGQGSNTEAFF. The chain joins TRBV27 to TRBJ1-1, with 10 bases matching TRBD1. The CDR3 is made up of 17 amino acids. V dropped 6 bases and J dropped 1; count of bases not matched to a gene: 11. In germline, CDR1 is MNHEY, CDR2 SMNVEV (reference sequence).

The V and J genes are TRBV15 and TRBJ1-5; 9 bases fit TRBD1. Per germline, CDR1 LNHNV and CDR2 YYDKDF (reference sequence). This CDR3 is 17 amino acids long. V gave up 0 bases and J gave up 5 bases; unmatched junction bases: 8. The CDR3 loop is CATSRESVTGGDQPQHF. The CDR3 DNA reads TGTGCCACCAGCAGAGAATCCGTGACAGGGGGGGATCAGCCCCAGCATTTT.

The chain combines TRBV9 with TRBJ2-3; the D is unclear. V lost 4 bases and J 2 bases, leaving 20 bases between the germline ends. This CDR3 spans 17 amino acids. Germline V gene data show CDR1 as SGDLS and CDR2 as YYNGEE. For the CDR3, the DNA is TGTGCCAGCAGCCCGCATATTAGCAGATCCTACACAGATACGCAGTATTTT. As protein: CASSPHISRSYTDTQYF.